The rows below give T cell receptor beta chains drawn from one sample of a study of siplizumab effects on memory and regulatory T cells. Data came from immunoSEQ multiplex PCR; TCRdb stores just in-frame clones and leaves some out. The profile shows 110,000 or so clones, over 85% of them singletons. The sequenced sample consisted of non-Treg CD4+ T cells sorted from blood. The receptors were sampled from a human donor in good health. Both conserved end residues are part of each CDR3. Fields, in order: D gene, J gene, V gene, clone size, CDR3 length, CDR3 DNA, CDR3 protein. D genes are given only for firm matches. Size is omitted from some rows. Given values are once, few, many or a class for expanded clones.

D gene: NA; J gene: TRBJ1-2; V gene: TRBV7-9; clone size: NA; CDR3 length: 16; CDR3 DNA: TGTGCCAGCAGCTTTTCCCTGACAGGTCAGGGCTATGGCTACACCTTC; CDR3 protein: CASSFSLTGQGYGYTF
D gene: NA; J gene: TRBJ2-5; V gene: TRBV11-2; clone size: NA; CDR3 length: 15; CDR3 DNA: TGTGCCAGCAGCTTAGAGGGGGGGGGCGCGGAGACCCAGTACTTC; CDR3 protein: CASSLEGGGAETQYF
D gene: TRBD2; J gene: TRBJ2-5; V gene: TRBV7-2; clone size: NA; CDR3 length: 15; CDR3 DNA: TGTGCCAGCAGCTTAGGAGGGACTAGCGTCCAGACCCAGTACTTC; CDR3 protein: CASSLGGTSVQTQYF
D gene: NA; J gene: TRBJ2-7; V gene: TRBV6-1; clone size: once; CDR3 length: 13; CDR3 DNA: TGTGCCAGCAGTGATGCAGGAACCTACGAGCAGTACTTC; CDR3 protein: CASSDAGTYEQYF
D gene: TRBD2; J gene: TRBJ2-3; V gene: TRBV6-6; clone size: NA; CDR3 length: 15; CDR3 DNA: TGTGCCAGCAGTGCGCTAGCGGGGGGGCAAGATACGCAGTATTTT; CDR3 protein: CASSALAGGQDTQYF
D gene: TRBD1; J gene: TRBJ1-1; V gene: TRBV6-1; clone size: NA; CDR3 length: 14; CDR3 DNA: TGTGCCAGCAGTGAAACCAGGGGGCTCACTGAAGCTTTCTTT; CDR3 protein: CASSETRGLTEAFF
D gene: NA; J gene: TRBJ1-2; V gene: TRBV7-3; clone size: few; CDR3 length: 14; CDR3 DNA: TGTGCCAGCAGCTTAACCCCAGGGAACTATGGCTACACCTTC; CDR3 protein: CASSLTPGNYGYTF
D gene: TRBD2; J gene: TRBJ2-6; V gene: TRBV19; clone size: NA; CDR3 length: 15; CDR3 DNA: TGTGCCAGTAGTCGCGGGGGTTCGGGGGCCAACGTCCTGACTTTC; CDR3 protein: CASSRGGSGANVLTF
D gene: NA; J gene: TRBJ2-2; V gene: TRBV4-3; clone size: NA; CDR3 length: 16; CDR3 DNA: TGCGCCAGCAGCCAAGAGTGGGGGGCTGGCACCGGGGAGCTGTTTTTT; CDR3 protein: CASSQEWGAGTGELFF
D gene: NA; J gene: TRBJ2-5; V gene: TRBV12-5; clone size: NA; CDR3 length: 13; CDR3 DNA: TGTGCTAGTGGTTTGGAAATCACGGAGACCCAGTACTTC; CDR3 protein: CASGLEITETQYF
D gene: NA; J gene: TRBJ1-1; V gene: TRBV13; clone size: NA; CDR3 length: 16; CDR3 DNA: TGTGCCAGCAGCTTAGCTGCAGCGTTATCGGACACTGAAGCTTTCTTT; CDR3 protein: CASSLAAALSDTEAFF
D gene: TRBD1; J gene: TRBJ2-1; V gene: TRBV5-1; clone size: NA; CDR3 length: 15; CDR3 DNA: TGCGCCAGCAGCTCCGGGACAGGGCCCTACAATGAGCAGTTCTTC; CDR3 protein: CASSSGTGPYNEQFF
D gene: NA; J gene: TRBJ2-7; V gene: TRBV7-9; clone size: NA; CDR3 length: 13; CDR3 DNA: TGTGCCAGCAGCTTAGGCCTTGGCTACGAGCAGTACTTC; CDR3 protein: CASSLGLGYEQYF
D gene: NA; J gene: TRBJ1-5; V gene: TRBV19; clone size: NA; CDR3 length: 13; CDR3 DNA: TGTGCCAGTAGCCCCGGTCGGGGTGAGCCCCAGCATTTT; CDR3 protein: CASSPGRGEPQHF
D gene: TRBD2; J gene: TRBJ2-7; V gene: TRBV4-1; clone size: once; CDR3 length: 16; CDR3 DNA: TGCGCCAGCAGCCAAGATGGGCTAGCGGGGGGCTACGAGCAGTACTTC; CDR3 protein: CASSQDGLAGGYEQYF
D gene: NA; J gene: TRBJ1-1; V gene: TRBV2; clone size: few; CDR3 length: 14; CDR3 DNA: TGTGCCAGCACCAAGGGGGATTGGAACACTGAAGCTTTCTTT; CDR3 protein: CASTKGDWNTEAFF
D gene: NA; J gene: TRBJ1-5; V gene: TRBV7-2; clone size: NA; CDR3 length: 14; CDR3 DNA: TGTGCCAGCAGCCTACAGGGATTGAATCAGCCCCAGCATTTT; CDR3 protein: CASSLQGLNQPQHF
D gene: NA; J gene: TRBJ2-3; V gene: TRBV19; clone size: NA; CDR3 length: 19; CDR3 DNA: TGTGCCAGTAGTATGAGGACTTTTAGGGGGGGGCCTAGCACAGATACGCAGTATTTT; CDR3 protein: CASSMRTFRGGPSTDTQYF
D gene: NA; J gene: TRBJ1-4; V gene: TRBV2; clone size: NA; CDR3 length: 15; CDR3 DNA: TGTGCCAGCACCGATGGCGGTGCAACTAATGAAAAACTGTTTTTT; CDR3 protein: CASTDGGATNEKLFF
D gene: NA; J gene: TRBJ1-6; V gene: TRBV6-1; clone size: NA; CDR3 length: 14; CDR3 DNA: TGTGCCAGCAGTGAAGGGGCCCTTGTTTCACCCCTCCACTTT; CDR3 protein: CASSEGALVSPLHF
D gene: TRBD1; J gene: TRBJ2-1; V gene: TRBV2; clone size: NA; CDR3 length: 12; CDR3 DNA: TGTGCCAGCAGCACACAGGGGAATGAGCAGTTCTTC; CDR3 protein: CASSTQGNEQFF
D gene: NA; J gene: TRBJ1-1; V gene: TRBV30; clone size: once; CDR3 length: 13; CDR3 DNA: TGTGCCTGGAGTGTGCAGGGGAGCACTGAAGCTTTCTTT; CDR3 protein: CAWSVQGSTEAFF
D gene: NA; J gene: TRBJ1-3; V gene: TRBV7-6; clone size: NA; CDR3 length: 18; CDR3 DNA: TGTGCCAGCAGCTTAGAAGATGGGACCGCTAACTCTGGAAACACCATATATTTT; CDR3 protein: CASSLEDGTANSGNTIYF
D gene: NA; J gene: TRBJ2-7; V gene: TRBV5-1; clone size: NA; CDR3 length: 15; CDR3 DNA: TGCGCCAGCAGCCCCACTAATCCACGCTCCTACGAGCAGTACTTC; CDR3 protein: CASSPTNPRSYEQYF
D gene: NA; J gene: TRBJ1-1; V gene: TRBV28; clone size: NA; CDR3 length: 14; CDR3 DNA: TGTGCCAGCAGTTCCGGGGCTGTGGGCACTGAAGCTTTCTTT; CDR3 protein: CASSSGAVGTEAFF
D gene: NA; J gene: TRBJ2-5; V gene: TRBV6-6; clone size: NA; CDR3 length: 13; CDR3 DNA: TGTGCCAGCAGTTGGGGGTCAGTCGAGACCCAGTACTTC; CDR3 protein: CASSWGSVETQYF
D gene: NA; J gene: TRBJ1-2; V gene: TRBV29-1; clone size: NA; CDR3 length: 12; CDR3 DNA: TGCAGCGTTGAATCCCCCGACTATGGCTACACCTTC; CDR3 protein: CSVESPDYGYTF
D gene: NA; J gene: TRBJ2-4; V gene: TRBV5-4; clone size: NA; CDR3 length: 12; CDR3 DNA: TGTGCCAGCAGTTGGGACAGCGGGAATCAGTACTTC; CDR3 protein: CASSWDSGNQYF
D gene: TRBD1; J gene: TRBJ2-7; V gene: TRBV5-6; clone size: NA; CDR3 length: 15; CDR3 DNA: TGTGCCAGCAGCTTGGTGGGACAGGGGGCTAGTCAGCAGTACTTC; CDR3 protein: CASSLVGQGASQQYF
D gene: NA; J gene: TRBJ2-3; V gene: TRBV4-2; clone size: NA; CDR3 length: 13; CDR3 DNA: TGTGCCAGCAGCCGCCTACTGACAGATACGCAGTATTTT; CDR3 protein: CASSRLLTDTQYF
D gene: NA; J gene: TRBJ2-1; V gene: TRBV4-2; clone size: NA; CDR3 length: 16; CDR3 DNA: TGTGCCAGCAGCCAAGATAGGGGGGGGAACTACAATGAGCAGTTCTTC; CDR3 protein: CASSQDRGGNYNEQFF
D gene: NA; J gene: TRBJ2-7; V gene: TRBV7-3; clone size: NA; CDR3 length: 15; CDR3 DNA: TGTGCCAGCAGCCTCAGGGGGGACCCTATCTACGAGCAGTACTTC; CDR3 protein: CASSLRGDPIYEQYF